This entry lists 26 T cell receptor beta chains sequenced from one sample in a study of blood T cell repertoires in COVID-19. The assay was immunoSEQ multiplex PCR, and TCRdb's table has in-frame clones only and misses some. In the table there are around 300,000 clones, approximately 83% of which are singletons. Sequenced material: peripheral blood. The receptors come from a woman aged 65 to 85 with acute or convalescent COVID-19.

V and J are TRBV11-2 and TRBJ2-5; the match to TRBD2 covers 10 bases. With 5 bases clipped from V and 1 base from J, the junction kept 7 bases outside the gene matches. There are 16 residues in the CDR3. CDR1 SGHAT and CDR2 FQNNGV come from the germline V gene. This CDR3 is CASSDPLAGIQETQYF. As DNA, the CDR3 is TGTGCCAGCAGCGACCCACTAGCGGGGATCCAAGAGACCCAGTACTTC. The complete variable domain, with remaining parts taken from reference TRBV11-2 and TRBJ2-5, reads EAGVAQSPRYKIIEKRQSVAFWCNPISGHATLYWYQQILGQGPKLLIQFQNNGVVDDSQLPKDRFSAERLKGVDSTLKIQPAKLEDSAVYLCASSDPLAGIQETQYFGPGTRLLVL.

The chain recombines TRBV14 with TRBJ2-4, with D possibly being TRBD2 (5 bases). This CDR3 contains 11 residues. The V end lost 2 bases, the J end lost 14 bases, and 10 bases lay between the germline ends. Germline CDR1 SGHDN, CDR2 FVKESK. The CDR3 DNA is TGTGCCAGCAGCCAACTCGGGATTAAGTACTTC. As protein: CASSQLGIKYF. Filled out from reference TRBV14 and TRBJ2-4, the complete variable domain reads EAGVTQFPSHSVIEKGQTVTLRCDPISGHDNLYWYRRVMGKEIKFLLHFVKESKQDESGMPNNRFLAERTGGTYSTLKVQPAELEDSGVYFCASSQLGIKYFGAGTRLSVL.

DNA for the CDR3: TGTGCCAGCAGCGCACTCACAGGAAGGAACGAAAAACTGTTTTTT. Translated, it gives CASSALTGRNEKLFF. The chain uses TRBV9 and TRBJ1-4; perhaps TRBD1 as D (5 bases). The CDR3 extends over 15 amino acids. Trimming pared 3 bases from V and 8 bases from J, leaving 17 bases between. Per germline, CDR1 SGDLS and CDR2 YYNGEE.

The rearrangement links TRBV7-2 to TRBJ2-1; D is possibly TRBD2 (6 bases). This CDR3 has 14 residues. V was pared by 7 bases and J by 5 bases, with 15 bases between. CDR1 and CDR2 from the germline V gene are SGHTA and FQGNSA. This CDR3 reads CASTPGLGHNEQFF. For the CDR3, the DNA is TGTGCCAGCACCCCGGGACTGGGGCACAATGAGCAGTTCTTC.

This sequence joins TRBV12-2 and TRBJ1-4; the table's TRBD1 call for D was not verified on the DNA. TRBV12-2 is a pseudogene locus. The CDR3 covers 16 residues. CDR3 loop: CASRLGGTRPNEKLFF. The CDR3 nucleotides are TGTGCAAGTCGCTTAGGGGGGACACGGCCAAATGAAAAACTGTTTTTT.

The chain has TRBV10-2 and TRBJ1-1, with no clear D. V was trimmed by 7 bases and J by 0 bases, leaving 6 bases between them. CDR1 WSHSY and CDR2 SAAADI come from the germline V gene. CDR3 size: 12 residues. CDR3 DNA sequence: TGCGCCAGCAATTCGGTGAACACTGAAGCTTTCTTT. Its protein is CASNSVNTEAFF.

V and J are TRBV6-5 and TRBJ1-5, with D perhaps TRBD1 (5 bases). CDR3 length: 15 residues. V lost 8 bases, J lost 2 bases, and 16 bases lay in between. Germline CDR1 is MNHEY and CDR2 is SVGAGI. DNA of the CDR3: TGTGCCAGCGGGGTGGGGCGCCGGGGCAATCAGCCCCAGCATTTT. The encoded protein is CASGVGRRGNQPQHF.

V gene TRBV15 combines with J gene TRBJ1-2; no clear D gene. This CDR3 is built from 15 residues. The ends were cut back, 0 bases at V and 4 bases at J, with 12 bases in the middle. The germline CDR1 and CDR2 sequences are LNHNV and YYDKDF (reference sequence). The CDR3 sequence is CATSRDSGSLYGYTF. The CDR3 nucleotides are TGTGCCACCAGCAGAGATAGCGGCAGCCTCTATGGCTACACCTTC. Full variable domain (rest looked up from reference TRBV15 and TRBJ1-2): DAMVIQNPRYQVTQFGKPVTLSCSQTLNHNVMYWYQQKSSQAPKLLFHYYDKDFNNEADTPDNFQSRRPNTSFCFLDIRSPGLGDTAMYLCATSRDSGSLYGYTFGSGTRLTVV.

This sequence joins TRBV29-1 and TRBJ1-1; perhaps TRBD1 as D (5 bases). Trimming removed 7 bases from V and 4 bases from J, with 13 bases in between. The CDR3 covers 12 residues. Germline CDR1 is SQVTM and CDR2 is ANQGSEA. The CDR3 protein is CSGRRGGTEAFF. The CDR3 DNA is TGCAGCGGTAGGAGGGGAGGCACTGAAGCTTTCTTT.

The chain carries TRBV29-1 and TRBJ1-2; the D gene is possibly TRBD1 (5 bases). Trimming removed 4 bases from V and 2 bases from J, with 14 bases in between. Germline V CDR1 and CDR2: SQVTM, ANQGSEA. CDR3 length: 14 residues. The CDR3 DNA sequence: TGCAGCGTTGTATCAATGGGGCGGAACTATGGCTACACCTTC. Its translation is CSVVSMGRNYGYTF.

This clone is a singleton in its sample. The chain combines TRBV30 with TRBJ1-5; TRBD1 might be the D (5 bases). Germline CDR1 and CDR2: GTSNPN and SVGIG (reference sequence). Trimming removed 0 bases at V and 2 bases at J, with 14 bases between. The CDR3 has 16 amino acids. This CDR3 reads CAWSVRGSLGNQPQHF. The CDR3 nucleotides are TGTGCCTGGAGTGTAAGGGGCTCCTTAGGCAATCAGCCCCAGCATTTT.

This chain links TRBV6-5 with TRBJ1-2; D is unclear. The CDR3 has 15 amino acids. Germline V CDR1 and CDR2: MNHEY, SVGAGI. Trimming took 2 bases from V and 0 from J, leaving 10 bases between them. CDR3 region: CASSYLSTANYGYTF. For the CDR3, the DNA is TGTGCCAGCAGTTACCTATCCACTGCTAACTATGGCTACACCTTC.

This clone was observed a few times. The chain joins TRBV5-1 to TRBJ1-1, with D unclear. V lost 3 bases to trimming and J lost 5 bases, with 11 bases between them. Germline loops: CDR1 SGHRS, CDR2 YFSETQ. The CDR3 covers 13 residues. The DNA for the CDR3 is TGCGCCAGCAGCTCGAGGAGGGCAACTGAAGCTTTCTTT. Protein sequence: CASSSRRATEAFF. The full variable domain, completed using reference TRBV5-1 and TRBJ1-1, is KAGVTQTPRYLIKTRGQQVTLSCSPISGHRSVSWYQQTPGQGLQFLFEYFSETQRNKGNFPGRFSGRQFSNSRSEMNVSTLELGDSALYLCASSSRRATEAFFGQGTRLTVV.

Here the CDR3 DNA reads TGCAGTGCTATGGACAGGCTTCAAGCTTTCTTT. It yields the protein CSAMDRLQAFF. The chain carries TRBV20-1 and TRBJ1-1, with 7 bases identical to TRBD1. The CDR3 is made up of 11 amino acids. The V gene's germline CDR1 is DFQATT and CDR2 SNEGSKA (reference sequence). The trim removed 4 bases at V and 9 bases at J, leaving 5 bases unmatched.

CDR3 sequence reads: CASRQGDQPQHF. In DNA form, the CDR3 reads TGTGCCAGCCGACAGGGTGATCAGCCCCAGCATTTT. This sequence joins TRBV6-5 and TRBJ1-5; 7 bases fit TRBD1. V shed 8 bases and J 5 bases; nucleotides not matched to a gene: 3. The CDR3 consists of 12 residues. Germline lookup yields CDR1 MNHEY and CDR2 SVGAGI.

This clone has just one count. The chain has TRBV7-9 and TRBJ1-4, with D maybe TRBD1 (5 bases). This CDR3 comprises 15 residues. V dropped 8 bases and J dropped 8 bases, with 21 bases sitting between them. CDR1 SEHNR and CDR2 FQNEAQ come from the germline V gene (reference sequence). CDR3 coding DNA: TGTGCCAGCGCCAGGTCAGCGGGGCTCGAGGAAAAACTGTTTTTT. This codes for CASARSAGLEEKLFF.

Points on this clone: This sample also contains other DNA sequences that code for the same CDR3. The gene calls are TRBV3-1 (or the pseudogene TRBV3-2) and TRBJ1-5; 10 positions agree with TRBD1. Germline values: CDR1 LGHDT, CDR2 YNNKEL (reference sequence). V lost 3 bases and J lost 4; bases outside the gene matches: 0. The length of the CDR3 is 14 residues. The chain's CDR3 is CASSQGQGNQPQHF. CDR3 in DNA: TGTGCCAGCAGCCAGGGACAGGGGAATCAGCCCCAGCATTTT.

The chain recombines TRBV6-5 with TRBJ1-1, with 8 bases matching TRBD1. V shed 6 bases and J 1 base; nucleotides not matched to a gene: 7. This CDR3 spans 15 amino acids. Germline CDR1 MNHEY, CDR2 SVGAGI. The CDR3 spells CASSPRGRRNTEAFF. CDR3 DNA sequence: TGTGCCAGCAGCCCCAGGGGGCGCAGGAACACTGAAGCTTTCTTT.

The chain couples TRBV6-5 to TRBJ1-2; possible D gene TRBD1, 6 bases. V was pared by 4 bases and J by 4 bases, with 16 bases between. The CDR3 sequence is 15 residues long. Looked up from germline, CDR1 is MNHEY and CDR2 is SVGAGI. CDR3: CASSSPGGGLYGYTF. Here the CDR3 DNA reads TGTGCCAGCAGTTCCCCGGGGGGGGGCCTCTATGGCTACACCTTC.

The V and J genes are TRBV10-3 and TRBJ2-3, with D perhaps TRBD2 (5 bases). There are 13 residues in the CDR3. CDR1 ENHRY and CDR2 SYGVKD come from the germline V gene. Trimming cost V 8 bases and J 0 bases, with 9 bases left between them. In DNA, the CDR3 is TGTGCCATCCGGGGTGGGAGCACAGATACGCAGTATTTT. Translated, it gives CAIRGGSTDTQYF.

CDR3 sequence reads: CASSRGHSNQPQHF. CDR3 DNA: TGTGCCAGCAGCAGAGGGCATAGCAATCAGCCCCAGCATTTT. The chain has TRBV11-2 and TRBJ1-5; no clear D. Trimming stripped 5 bases from V and 0 bases from J, with 8 bases between. The CDR3 runs 14 residues. CDR1 and CDR2 from the germline V gene are SGHAT and FQNNGV.

The chain links TRBV6-6 to TRBJ2-1, with TRBD1 identical over 7 bases. V was clipped by 7 bases and J by 3 bases; unmatched bases: 6. CDR1 is MNHNY, CDR2 SVGAGI, per germline (reference sequence). The length of the CDR3 is 14 residues. CDR3 residues: CASTERTGYNEQFF. The CDR3 bases are TGTGCCAGCACAGAACGGACAGGCTACAATGAGCAGTTCTTC.

This rearrangement joins TRBV27 to TRBJ2-7; 9 bases fit TRBD1. V was pared by 7 bases and J by 2 bases, with 9 bases of the junction left unmatched. Germline V gene sequence: CDR1 MNHEY, CDR2 SMNVEV (reference sequence). This CDR3 comprises 15 residues. The CDR3 nucleotides are TGTGCCAGCAAACCAACAGGGGGCGCTCCCTACGAGCAGTACTTC. Translation: CASKPTGGAPYEQYF.

The DNA for the CDR3 is TGCAGTGCTAGTAGGGGCCCAGATACGCAGTATTTT. Translating it yields CSASRGPDTQYF. This sequence joins TRBV20-1 and TRBJ2-3, with D possibly being TRBD1 (5 bases). CDR1 is DFQATT, CDR2 SNEGSKA, per germline (reference sequence). V was clipped by 3 bases and J by 4 bases, with 8 bases between them. The CDR3 has 12 amino acids.

In this sample, this clone turned up once. The gene calls are TRBV5-1 and TRBJ2-2, with a weak D call TRBD1 (7 bases). V was pared by 3 bases and J by 5 bases, with 14 bases between. Germline CDR1 SGHRS, CDR2 YFSETQ. The CDR3 sequence is 15 residues long. CDR3 loop: CASSSRQGGTGELFF. The CDR3 bases are TGCGCCAGCAGCTCCCGACAGGGAGGTACCGGGGAGCTGTTTTTT. The whole variable domain, remainder taken from reference TRBV5-1 and TRBJ2-2, is KAGVTQTPRYLIKTRGQQVTLSCSPISGHRSVSWYQQTPGQGLQFLFEYFSETQRNKGNFPGRFSGRQFSNSRSEMNVSTLELGDSALYLCASSSRQGGTGELFFGEGSRLTVL.

This chain connects TRBV9 to TRBJ1-6; 7 bases are a match to TRBD1. CDR1 is SGDLS, CDR2 YYNGEE, per germline. The CDR3 runs to 15 residues. V dropped 3 bases and J dropped 2; count of bases not matched to a gene: 2. CDR3 amino acids: CASSEGTAYNSPLHF. CDR3 nucleotides: TGTGCCAGCAGCGAAGGGACAGCCTATAATTCACCCCTCCACTTT.